This T cell receptor beta chain appears in the sequencing data of a study of blood T cell repertoires in COVID-19. Study-level background: PBMCs, B-cell-depleted T cells, or T cells were the source of the cDNA or gDNA that made up the material.

Clones were sequenced by immunoSEQ multiplex PCR, and TCRdb holds only the in-frame ones, with some missing. The sample has about 100,000 clones, roughly 84% seen once. From germline, CDR1 is MGHRA and CDR2 YSYEKL. The CDR3 runs to 15 residues. Germline trimming cut 4 bases from V and 7 bases from J; bases unmatched to any gene: 7. V gene TRBV4-1 combines with J gene TRBJ1-4; 9 bases align to TRBD1. Sequenced material: peripheral blood. The sequence was obtained from a woman aged 55-70 years with acute or convalescent COVID-19. The CDR3 is CASSPGTGIGEKLFF. In DNA, the CDR3 is TGCGCCAGCAGCCCGGGGACAGGGATAGGTGAAAAACTGTTTTTT.